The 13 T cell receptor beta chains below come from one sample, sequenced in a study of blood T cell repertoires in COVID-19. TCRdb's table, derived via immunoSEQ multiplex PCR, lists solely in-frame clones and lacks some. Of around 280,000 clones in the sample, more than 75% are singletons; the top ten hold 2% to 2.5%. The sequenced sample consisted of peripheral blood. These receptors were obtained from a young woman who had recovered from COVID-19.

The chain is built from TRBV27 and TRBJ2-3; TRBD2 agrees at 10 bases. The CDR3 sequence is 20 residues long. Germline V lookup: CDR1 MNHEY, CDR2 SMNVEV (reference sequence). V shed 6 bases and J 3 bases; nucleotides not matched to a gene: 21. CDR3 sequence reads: CASSHYLSGRAGGRTDTQYF. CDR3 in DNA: TGTGCCAGCAGCCACTACTTGAGCGGGAGGGCGGGAGGCAGGACAGATACGCAGTATTTT.

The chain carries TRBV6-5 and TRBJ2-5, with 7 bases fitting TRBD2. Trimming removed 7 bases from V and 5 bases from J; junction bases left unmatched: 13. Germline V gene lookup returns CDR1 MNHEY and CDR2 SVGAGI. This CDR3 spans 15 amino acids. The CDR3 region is CASTLTAGEGETQYF. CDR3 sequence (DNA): TGTGCCAGCACCTTGACCGCGGGGGAGGGGGAGACCCAGTACTTC.

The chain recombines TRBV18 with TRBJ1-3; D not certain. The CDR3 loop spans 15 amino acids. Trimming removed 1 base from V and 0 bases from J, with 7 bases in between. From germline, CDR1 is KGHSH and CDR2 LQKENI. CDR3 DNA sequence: TGTGCCAGCTCACCACTTCAGGACTCTGGAAACACCATATATTTT. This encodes CASSPLQDSGNTIYF.

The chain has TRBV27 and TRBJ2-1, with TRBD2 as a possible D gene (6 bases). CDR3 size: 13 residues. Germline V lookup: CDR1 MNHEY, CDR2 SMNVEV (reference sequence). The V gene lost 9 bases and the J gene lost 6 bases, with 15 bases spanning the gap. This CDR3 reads CASAGLPGNEQFF. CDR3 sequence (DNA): TGTGCCAGTGCGGGACTCCCTGGCAATGAGCAGTTCTTC.

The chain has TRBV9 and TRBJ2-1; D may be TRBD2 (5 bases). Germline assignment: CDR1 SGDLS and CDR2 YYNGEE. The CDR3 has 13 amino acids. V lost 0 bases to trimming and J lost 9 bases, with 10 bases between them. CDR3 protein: CASSVVEGGEQFF. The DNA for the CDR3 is TGTGCCAGCAGCGTAGTAGAGGGTGGTGAGCAGTTCTTC.

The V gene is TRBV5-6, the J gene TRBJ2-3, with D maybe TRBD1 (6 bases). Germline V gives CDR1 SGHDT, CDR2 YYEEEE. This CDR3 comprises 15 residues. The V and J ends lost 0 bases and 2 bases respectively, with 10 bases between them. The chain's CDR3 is CASSLGNRDTDTQYF. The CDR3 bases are TGTGCCAGCAGCTTGGGAAACAGGGACACAGATACGCAGTATTTT.

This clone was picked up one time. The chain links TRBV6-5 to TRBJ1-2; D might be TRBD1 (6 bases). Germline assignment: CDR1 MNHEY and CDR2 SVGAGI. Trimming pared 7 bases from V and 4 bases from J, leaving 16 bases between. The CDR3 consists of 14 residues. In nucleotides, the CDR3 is TGTGCCAGCAATCGGGGGGGCTTCGGCTATGGCTACACCTTC. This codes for CASNRGGFGYGYTF.

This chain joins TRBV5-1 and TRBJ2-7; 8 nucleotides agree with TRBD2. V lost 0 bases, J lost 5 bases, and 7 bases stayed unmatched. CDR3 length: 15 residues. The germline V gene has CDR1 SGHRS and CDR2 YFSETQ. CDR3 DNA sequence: TGCGCCAGCAGCTTGGCCAAGGGACTAGTAGACGAGCAGTACTTC. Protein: CASSLAKGLVDEQYF.

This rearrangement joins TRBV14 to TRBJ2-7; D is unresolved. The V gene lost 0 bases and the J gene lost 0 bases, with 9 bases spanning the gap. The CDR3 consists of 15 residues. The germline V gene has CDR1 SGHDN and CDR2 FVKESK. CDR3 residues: CASSQDEQSSYEQYF. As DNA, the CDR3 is TGTGCCAGCAGCCAAGATGAACAGTCCTCCTACGAGCAGTACTTC.

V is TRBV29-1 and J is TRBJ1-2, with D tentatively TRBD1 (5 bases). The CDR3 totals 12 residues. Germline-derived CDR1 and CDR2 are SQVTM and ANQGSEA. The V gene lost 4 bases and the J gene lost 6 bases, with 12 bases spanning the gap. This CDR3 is CSVVGRGDGYTF. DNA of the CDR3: TGCAGCGTTGTAGGGAGGGGTGATGGCTACACCTTC.

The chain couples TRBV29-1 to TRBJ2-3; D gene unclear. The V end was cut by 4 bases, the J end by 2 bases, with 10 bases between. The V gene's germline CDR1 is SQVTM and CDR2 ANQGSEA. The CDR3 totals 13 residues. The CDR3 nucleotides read TGCAGCGTTGCGGAGAGCCTCACAGATACGCAGTATTTT. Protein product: CSVAESLTDTQYF.

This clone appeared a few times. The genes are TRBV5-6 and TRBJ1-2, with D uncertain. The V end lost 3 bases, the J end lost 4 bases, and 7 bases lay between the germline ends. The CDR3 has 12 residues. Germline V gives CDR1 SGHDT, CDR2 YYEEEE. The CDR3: CASSSLLYGYTF. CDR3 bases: TGTGCCAGCAGCTCCCTCCTCTATGGCTACACCTTC.

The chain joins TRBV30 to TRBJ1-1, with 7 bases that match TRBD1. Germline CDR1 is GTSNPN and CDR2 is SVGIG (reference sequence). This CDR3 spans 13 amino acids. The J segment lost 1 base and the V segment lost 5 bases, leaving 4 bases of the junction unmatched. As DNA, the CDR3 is TGTGCCTGGGGACAGGAAACGAACACTGAAGCTTTCTTT. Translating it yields CAWGQETNTEAFF.